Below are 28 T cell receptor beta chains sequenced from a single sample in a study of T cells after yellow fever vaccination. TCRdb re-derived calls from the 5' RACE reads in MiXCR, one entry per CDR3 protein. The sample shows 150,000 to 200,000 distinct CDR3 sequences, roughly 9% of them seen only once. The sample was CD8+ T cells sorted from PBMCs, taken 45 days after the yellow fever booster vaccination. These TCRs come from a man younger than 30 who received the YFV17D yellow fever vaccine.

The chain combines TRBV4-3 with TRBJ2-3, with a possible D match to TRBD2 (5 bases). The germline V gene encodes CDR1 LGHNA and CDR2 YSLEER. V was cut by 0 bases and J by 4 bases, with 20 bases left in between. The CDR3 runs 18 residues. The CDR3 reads CASSQDSLGRRGPDTQYF. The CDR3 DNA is TGCGCCAGCAGCCAAGATTCCTTAGGGCGGCGAGGGCCAGATACGCAGTATTTT.

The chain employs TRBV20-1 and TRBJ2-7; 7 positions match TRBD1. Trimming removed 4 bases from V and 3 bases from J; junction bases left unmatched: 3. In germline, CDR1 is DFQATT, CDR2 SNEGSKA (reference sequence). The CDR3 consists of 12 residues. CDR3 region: CSATGTDYEQYF. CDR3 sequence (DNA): TGCAGTGCTACCGGGACAGACTACGAGCAGTACTTC.

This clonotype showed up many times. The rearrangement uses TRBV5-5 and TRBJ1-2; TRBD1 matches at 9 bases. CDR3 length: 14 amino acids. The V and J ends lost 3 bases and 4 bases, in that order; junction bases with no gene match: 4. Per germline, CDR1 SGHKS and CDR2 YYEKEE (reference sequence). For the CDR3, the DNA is TGTGCCAGCAGCTGGGGACAGGGCACCTATGGCTACACCTTC. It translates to CASSWGQGTYGYTF.

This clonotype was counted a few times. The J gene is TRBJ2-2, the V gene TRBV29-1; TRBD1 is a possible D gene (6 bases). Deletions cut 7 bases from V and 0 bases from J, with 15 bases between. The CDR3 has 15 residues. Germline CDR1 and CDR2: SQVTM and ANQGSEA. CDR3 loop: CSAGTGTTNTGELFF. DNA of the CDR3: TGCAGCGCAGGAACCGGGACAACGAACACCGGGGAGCTGTTTTTT.

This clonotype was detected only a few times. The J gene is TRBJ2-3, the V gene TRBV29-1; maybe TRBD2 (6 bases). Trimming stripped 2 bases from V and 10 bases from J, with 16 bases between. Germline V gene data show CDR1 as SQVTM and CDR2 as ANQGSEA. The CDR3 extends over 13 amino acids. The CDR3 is CSVELSSADSQYF. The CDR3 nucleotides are TGCAGCGTTGAACTGTCTAGCGCGGACTCGCAGTATTTT.

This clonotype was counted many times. The CDR3 bases are TGTGCCAGCAGTTTAGGGGTAGGTGGGTACGAGCAGTACTTC. Encoded protein: CASSLGVGGYEQYF. The chain links TRBV12-3 or TRBV12-4 to TRBJ2-7; no reliable D call. The CDR3 is 14 residues long. Deletions cut 1 base from V and 4 bases from J, with 11 bases between.

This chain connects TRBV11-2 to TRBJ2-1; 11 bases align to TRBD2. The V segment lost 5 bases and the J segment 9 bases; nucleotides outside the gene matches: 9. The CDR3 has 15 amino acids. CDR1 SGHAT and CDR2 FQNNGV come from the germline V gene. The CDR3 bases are TGTGCCAGCAGCAATATAGCGGGGGGGGAGCGTGAGCAGTTCTTC. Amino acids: CASSNIAGGEREQFF. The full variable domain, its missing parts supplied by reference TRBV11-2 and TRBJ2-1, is EAGVAQSPRYKIIEKRQSVAFWCNPISGHATLYWYQQILGQGPKLLIQFQNNGVVDDSQLPKDRFSAERLKGVDSTLKIQPAKLEDSAVYLCASSNIAGGEREQFFGPGTRLTVL.

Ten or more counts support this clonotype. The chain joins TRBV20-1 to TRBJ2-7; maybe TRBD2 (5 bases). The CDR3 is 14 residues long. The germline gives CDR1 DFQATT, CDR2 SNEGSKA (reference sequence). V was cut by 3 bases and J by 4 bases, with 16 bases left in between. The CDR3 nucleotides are TGCAGTGCTAGGGCTACTAGGGCTGGGTACGAGCAGTACTTC. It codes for CSARATRAGYEQYF.

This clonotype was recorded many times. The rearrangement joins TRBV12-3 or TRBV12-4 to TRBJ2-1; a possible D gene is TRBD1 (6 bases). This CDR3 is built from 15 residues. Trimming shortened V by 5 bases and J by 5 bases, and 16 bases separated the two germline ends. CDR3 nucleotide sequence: TGTGCCAGCAGTGGGTGGGACCGGGACAACAATGAGCAGTTCTTC. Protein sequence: CASSGWDRDNNEQFF.

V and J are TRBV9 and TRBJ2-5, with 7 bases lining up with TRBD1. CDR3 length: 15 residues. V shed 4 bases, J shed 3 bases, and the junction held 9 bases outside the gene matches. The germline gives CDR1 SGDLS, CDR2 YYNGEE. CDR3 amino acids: CASSRWDSRKETQYF. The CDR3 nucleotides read TGTGCCAGCAGCAGGTGGGACAGCCGAAAAGAGACCCAGTACTTC.

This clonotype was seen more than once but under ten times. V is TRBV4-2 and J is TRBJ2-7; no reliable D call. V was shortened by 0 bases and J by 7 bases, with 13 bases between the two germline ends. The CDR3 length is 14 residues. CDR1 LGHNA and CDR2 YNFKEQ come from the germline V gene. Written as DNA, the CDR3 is TGTGCCAGCAGCCAAGAGGGAAGACTTCCTGAGCAGTACGTC. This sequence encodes CASSQEGRLPEQYV.

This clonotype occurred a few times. In DNA form, the CDR3 reads TGTGCCATCACTAATAGCGGGGGAAGCTCCTACGAGCAGTACTTC. Encoded protein: CAITNSGGSSYEQYF. This rearrangement joins TRBV10-3 to TRBJ2-7, with TRBD2 matching over 9 bases. Germline V gene sequence: CDR1 ENHRY, CDR2 SYGVKD. V was clipped by 7 bases and J by 0 bases; unmatched bases: 7. The CDR3 spans 15 residues.

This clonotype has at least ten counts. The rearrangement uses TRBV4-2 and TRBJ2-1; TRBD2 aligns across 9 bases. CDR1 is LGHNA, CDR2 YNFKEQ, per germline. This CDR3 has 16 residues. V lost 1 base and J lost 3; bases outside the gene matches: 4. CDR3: CASSQVGGGDYNEQFF. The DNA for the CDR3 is TGTGCCAGCAGCCAAGTGGGCGGGGGGGACTACAATGAGCAGTTCTTC.

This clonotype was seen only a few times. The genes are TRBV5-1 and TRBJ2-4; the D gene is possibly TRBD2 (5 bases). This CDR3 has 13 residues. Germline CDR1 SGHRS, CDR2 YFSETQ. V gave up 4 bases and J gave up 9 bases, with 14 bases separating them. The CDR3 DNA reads TGCGCCAGCAGCGGAGGTGAGATGGGCATTCAGTACTTC. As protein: CASSGGEMGIQYF.

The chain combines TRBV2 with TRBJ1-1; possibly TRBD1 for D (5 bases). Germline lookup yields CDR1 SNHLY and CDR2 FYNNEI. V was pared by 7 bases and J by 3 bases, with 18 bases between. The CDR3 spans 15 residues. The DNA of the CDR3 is TGTGCCAGCACCCGGGTGGACCCGGGGGACACTGAAGCTTTCTTT. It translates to CASTRVDPGDTEAFF. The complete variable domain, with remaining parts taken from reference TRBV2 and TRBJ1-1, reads EPEVTQTPSHQVTQMGQEVILRCVPISNHLYFYWYRQILGQKVEFLVSFYNNEISEKSEIFDDQFSVERPDGSNFTLKIRSTKLEDSAMYFCASTRVDPGDTEAFFGQGTRLTVV.

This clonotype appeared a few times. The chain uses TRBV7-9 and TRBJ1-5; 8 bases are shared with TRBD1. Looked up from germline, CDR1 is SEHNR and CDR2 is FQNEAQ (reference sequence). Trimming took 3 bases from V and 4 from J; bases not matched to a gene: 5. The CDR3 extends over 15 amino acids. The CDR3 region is CASSFGTGINQPQHF. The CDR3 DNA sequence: TGTGCCAGCAGCTTCGGGACAGGTATTAATCAGCCCCAGCATTTT.

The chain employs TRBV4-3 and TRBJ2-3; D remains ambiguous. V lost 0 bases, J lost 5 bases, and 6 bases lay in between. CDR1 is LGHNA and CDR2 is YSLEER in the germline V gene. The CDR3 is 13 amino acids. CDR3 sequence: CASSQDWGDTQYF. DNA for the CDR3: TGCGCCAGCAGCCAAGATTGGGGAGATACGCAGTATTTT.

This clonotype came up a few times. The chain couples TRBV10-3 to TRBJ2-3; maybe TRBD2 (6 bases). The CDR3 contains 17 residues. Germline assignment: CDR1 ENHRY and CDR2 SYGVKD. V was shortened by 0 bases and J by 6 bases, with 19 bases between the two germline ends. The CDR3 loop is CAISESIAGPRMDTQYF. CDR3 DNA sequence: TGTGCCATCAGTGAGTCGATTGCGGGGCCGAGAATGGATACGCAGTATTTT.

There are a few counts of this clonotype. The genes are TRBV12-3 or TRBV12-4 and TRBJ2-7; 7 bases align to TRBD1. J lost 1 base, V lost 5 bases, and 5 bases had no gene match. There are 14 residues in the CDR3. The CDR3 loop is CASSPPGGSYEQYF. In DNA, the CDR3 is TGTGCCAGCAGTCCCCCAGGGGGATCCTACGAGCAGTACTTC.

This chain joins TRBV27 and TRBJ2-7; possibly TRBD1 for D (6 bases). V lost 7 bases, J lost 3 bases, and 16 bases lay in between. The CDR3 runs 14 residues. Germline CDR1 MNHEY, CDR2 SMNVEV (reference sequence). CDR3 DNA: TGTGCCAGCAATAGGCGAGGACAGTTCTACGAGCAGTACTTC. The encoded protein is CASNRRGQFYEQYF.

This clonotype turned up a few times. The CDR3 loop is CASSPRAQGVGEQYV. In nucleotides, the CDR3 is TGTGCCAGCAGTCCTCGGGCACAGGGTGTCGGAGAGCAGTACGTC. J is TRBJ2-7 and V is TRBV7-8; possibly TRBD1 for D (6 bases). There are 15 residues in the CDR3. CDR1 and CDR2 from the germline V gene are SGHVS and FQNEAQ. Deletions cut 6 bases from V and 7 bases from J, with 22 bases between.

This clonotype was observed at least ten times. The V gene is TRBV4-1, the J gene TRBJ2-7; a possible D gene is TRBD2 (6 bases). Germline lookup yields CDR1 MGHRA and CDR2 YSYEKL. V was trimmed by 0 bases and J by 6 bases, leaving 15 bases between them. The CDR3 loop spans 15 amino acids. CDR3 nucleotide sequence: TGCGCCAGCAGCCAAGATTGGGCAGAGGGAGGCGAGCAGTACGTC. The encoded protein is CASSQDWAEGGEQYV.

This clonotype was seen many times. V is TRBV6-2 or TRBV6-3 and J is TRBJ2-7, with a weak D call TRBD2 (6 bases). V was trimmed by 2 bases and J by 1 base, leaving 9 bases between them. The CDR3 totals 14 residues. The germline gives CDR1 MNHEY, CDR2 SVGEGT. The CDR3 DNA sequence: TGTGCCAGCAGTTACCGGGAGACGTCCTACGAGCAGTACGTC. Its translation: CASSYRETSYEQYV.

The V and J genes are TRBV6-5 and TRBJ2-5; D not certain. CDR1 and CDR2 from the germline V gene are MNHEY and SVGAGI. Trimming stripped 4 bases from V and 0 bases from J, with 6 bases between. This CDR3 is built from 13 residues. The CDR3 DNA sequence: TGTGCCAGCAGTTCTGGCCACCAAGAGACCCAGTACTTC. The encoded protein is CASSSGHQETQYF.

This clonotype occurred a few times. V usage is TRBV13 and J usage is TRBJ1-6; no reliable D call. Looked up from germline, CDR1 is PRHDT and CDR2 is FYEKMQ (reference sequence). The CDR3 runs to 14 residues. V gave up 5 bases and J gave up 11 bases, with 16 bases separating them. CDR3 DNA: TGTGCCAGCAGCCCAGCCGGTGGAGGGCCACCCCTCCACTTT. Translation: CASSPAGGGPPLHF.

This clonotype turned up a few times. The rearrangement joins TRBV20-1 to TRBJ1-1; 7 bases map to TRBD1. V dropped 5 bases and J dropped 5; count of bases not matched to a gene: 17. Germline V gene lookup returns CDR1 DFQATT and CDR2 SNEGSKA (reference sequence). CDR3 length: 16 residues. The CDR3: CSAPTGQTLVGTEAFF. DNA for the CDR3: TGCAGTGCTCCGACAGGGCAAACCCTTGTTGGGACTGAAGCTTTCTTT.

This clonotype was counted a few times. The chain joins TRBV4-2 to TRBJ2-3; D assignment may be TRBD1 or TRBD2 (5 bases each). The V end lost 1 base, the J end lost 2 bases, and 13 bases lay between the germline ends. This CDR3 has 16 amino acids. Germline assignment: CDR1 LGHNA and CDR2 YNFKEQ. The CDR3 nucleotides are TGTGCCAGCAGCCAAGTTACGGTGGGGGACACAGATACGCAGTATTTT. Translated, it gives CASSQVTVGDTDTQYF.

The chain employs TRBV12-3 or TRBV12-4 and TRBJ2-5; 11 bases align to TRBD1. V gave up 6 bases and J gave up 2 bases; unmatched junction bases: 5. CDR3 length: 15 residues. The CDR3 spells CASSWTGGRQETQYF. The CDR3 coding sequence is TGTGCCAGCAGCTGGACAGGGGGCAGACAAGAGACCCAGTACTTC.